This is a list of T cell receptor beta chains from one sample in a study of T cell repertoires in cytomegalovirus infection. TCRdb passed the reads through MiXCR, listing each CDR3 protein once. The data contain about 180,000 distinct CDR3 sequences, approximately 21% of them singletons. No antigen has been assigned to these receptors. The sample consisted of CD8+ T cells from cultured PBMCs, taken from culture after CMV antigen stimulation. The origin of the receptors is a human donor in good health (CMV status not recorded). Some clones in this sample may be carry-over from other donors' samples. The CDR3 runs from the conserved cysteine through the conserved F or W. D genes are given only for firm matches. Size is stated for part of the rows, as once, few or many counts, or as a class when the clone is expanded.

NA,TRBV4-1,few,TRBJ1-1,TGCGCCAGCAGCCACGGCACTGAAGCTTTCTTT,CASSHGTEAFF
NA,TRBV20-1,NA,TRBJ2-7,TGCAGTGCCACAACGGGGAGGGCAGGGGTCTACGAGCAGTACTTC,CSATTGRAGVYEQYF
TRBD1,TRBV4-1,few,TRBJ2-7,TGCGCCAGCAGCTGGGACAGGGGTAACGAGCAGTACTTC,CASSWDRGNEQYF
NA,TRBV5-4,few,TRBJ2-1,TGTGCCAGCAGCGGCGAGACGGACTTAAATGAGCAGTTCTTC,CASSGETDLNEQFF
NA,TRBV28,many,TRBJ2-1,TGTGCCAGCAGTTTAGGCTTAAACAATGAGCAGTTCTTC,CASSLGLNNEQFF
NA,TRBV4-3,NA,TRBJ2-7,TGCGCCAGCAGCCAAGATTTACGGGTTGGAGAGCAGTACTTC,CASSQDLRVGEQYF
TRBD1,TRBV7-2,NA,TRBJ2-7,TGTGCCAGCAGCTTAGGGGGACAGGGAAGGGCCTACGAGCAGTACTTC,CASSLGGQGRAYEQYF
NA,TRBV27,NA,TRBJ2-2,TGTGCCAGCGGAGGGGACTACACCGGGGAGCTGTTTTTT,CASGGDYTGELFF
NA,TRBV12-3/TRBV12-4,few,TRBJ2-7,TGTGCCAGCAGCTTCGAAGGGGTCGAGCAGTACTTC,CASSFEGVEQYF
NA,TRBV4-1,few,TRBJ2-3,TGCGCCAGCAGCCAAGGAGGCGGGGCTACAGATACGCAGTATTTT,CASSQGGGATDTQYF
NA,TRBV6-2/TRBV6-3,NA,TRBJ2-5,TGTGCCAGCAGTTATGGCAGGGTCCAAGAGACCCAGTACTTC,CASSYGRVQETQYF
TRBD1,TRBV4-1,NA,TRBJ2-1,TGCGCCAGCAGCCAGGACAGGGGTCGTGAGCAGTTCTTC,CASSQDRGREQFF
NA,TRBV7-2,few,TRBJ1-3,TGTGCCAGCAGCCCCAGGGAGCTAACTGGAAACACCATATATTTT,CASSPRELTGNTIYF
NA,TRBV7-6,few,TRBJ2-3,TGTGCCAGCAGCCTTAATCAGGGAAGGAAAACAGATACGCAGTATTTT,CASSLNQGRKTDTQYF
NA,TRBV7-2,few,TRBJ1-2,TGTGCCAGCAGCTTAGTTGGCGGAACTAACTATGGCTACACCTTC,CASSLVGGTNYGYTF
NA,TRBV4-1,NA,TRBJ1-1,TGCGCCAGCAGCCAAGCCCGCCGGGCGGGAGCCATGAACACTGAAGCTTTCTTT,CASSQARRAGAMNTEAFF
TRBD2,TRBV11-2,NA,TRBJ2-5,TGTGCCAGCAGCTTAGCCCCCAGGGGCGGGAGGGAGACCCAGTACTTC,CASSLAPRGGRETQYF
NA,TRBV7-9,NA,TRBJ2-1,TGTGCCAGCAGCTTAGGGGACGGTCAATACAATGAGCAGTTCTTC,CASSLGDGQYNEQFF
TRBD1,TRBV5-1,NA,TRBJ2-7,TGCGCCAGCAGCTCGGGACAGGTCTCCTACGAGCAGTACTTC,CASSSGQVSYEQYF
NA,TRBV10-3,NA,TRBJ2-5,TGTGCCATCAGTGAGTTCCCAGGGTCGAGGCAAGAGACCCAGTACTTC,CAISEFPGSRQETQYF
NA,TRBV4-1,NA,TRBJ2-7,TGCGCCAGCCGCCAAGAGTCAGGGTGGTACGAGCAGTACTTC,CASRQESGWYEQYF
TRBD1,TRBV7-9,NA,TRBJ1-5,TGTGCCAGCAGCTCCGGGACAGGGAACGCCAATCAGCCCCAGCATTTT,CASSSGTGNANQPQHF
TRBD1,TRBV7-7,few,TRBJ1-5,TGTGCTAGCAGCTACAAGACAGGGGGATCTTATCAGCCCCAGCATTTT,CASSYKTGGSYQPQHF
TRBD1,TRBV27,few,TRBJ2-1,TGTGCCAGCAGTTTCCTAGGACAGGGTTCCTACAATGAGCAGTTCTTC,CASSFLGQGSYNEQFF
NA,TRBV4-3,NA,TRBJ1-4,TGCGCCAGCAGCCCCCGGACAGCGAATGAAAAACTGTTTTTT,CASSPRTANEKLFF
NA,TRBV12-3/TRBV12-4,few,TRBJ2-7,TGTGCCAGCAGTTTAGATCGCGGGAATAAGGCCTACGAGCAGTACTTC,CASSLDRGNKAYEQYF
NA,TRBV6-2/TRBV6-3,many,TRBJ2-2,TGTGCCAGCAGCCTAGGTACCGGGGAGCTGTTTTTT,CASSLGTGELFF
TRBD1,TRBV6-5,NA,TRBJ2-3,TGTGCCAGCAGTATCGGACAGGGGGTTTTAGATACGCAGTATTTT,CASSIGQGVLDTQYF
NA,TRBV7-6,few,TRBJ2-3,TGTGCCAGCAGCTCGGGGTTACGGGGCACAGATACGCAGTATTTT,CASSSGLRGTDTQYF
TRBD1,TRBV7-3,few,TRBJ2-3,TGTGCCAGCAGCAAAGCCGGACAGGGGGTTGGCACAGATACGCAGTATTTT,CASSKAGQGVGTDTQYF
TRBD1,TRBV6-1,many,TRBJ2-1,TGTGCCAGCAGTGTCCGGACAGGGGATGAGCAGTTCTTC,CASSVRTGDEQFF
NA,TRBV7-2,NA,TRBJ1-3,TGTGCCAGCAGCTTAGTCCCTCCTGGGGCTGGAAACACCATATATTTT,CASSLVPPGAGNTIYF
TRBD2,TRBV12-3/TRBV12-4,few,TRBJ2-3,TGTGCCAGCAGTTTCGGGGTAGCGGGGCCGACAGATACGCAGTATTTT,CASSFGVAGPTDTQYF
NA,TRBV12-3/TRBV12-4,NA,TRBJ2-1,TGTGCCAGCAGTCCGAGATCCTACAATGAGCAGTTCTTC,CASSPRSYNEQFF
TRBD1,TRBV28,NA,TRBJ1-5,TGTGCCAGCACGCGGACAGGGGACATCAATCAGCCCCAGCATTTT,CASTRTGDINQPQHF